This entry is about one TCR beta chain. Germline CDR1 SGHVS, CDR2 FNYEAQ. CDR3 size: 16 residues. V trimming: 5 bases; J trimming: 5 bases; junction bases outside the gene matches: 12. This record belongs to a study of T cell responses to AZD1222 COVID-19 vaccine. Some clones are missing from TCRdb's copy, which holds only in-frame ones; the method was immunoSEQ multiplex PCR. The table lists tens of thousands of clones, under 90% of them singletons. This sequence was found in an adult who received the AZD1222 COVID-19 vaccine. The sequences come from peripheral blood, collected 28 days after the second AZD1222 dose. The chain recombines TRBV7-6 with TRBJ2-1, with 7 bases matching TRBD1. The CDR3 sequence is CASSKYRDRSHNEQFF. DNA for the CDR3: TGTGCCAGCAGCAAATACCGGGACAGAAGCCACAATGAGCAGTTCTTC.